This T cell receptor beta chain was observed in a study of human T cells and chemical hapten exposure. Study observations and caveats: Those TCRs sitting above 1 in 1000 frequency stayed the same with DPC sensitization.

The germline CDR1 and CDR2 sequences are DFQATT and SNEGSKA (reference sequence). This CDR3 spans 12 amino acids. Trimming at V came to 5 bases and at J to 5 bases, leaving 5 bases not matched to a gene. Many counts were recorded for this clonotype. The antigen remains unidentified. This sample's time point: patch test 2, 6 weeks after DPC sensitization. Treatment reported: therapeutic diphenylcyclopropenone sensitization with weekly scalp DPC. Individual cDNA molecules had unique molecular identifiers attached to them by the library. TCRdb itself ran the RACE reads through MiXCR, one entry per CDR3 protein. Counted here are 35,000 to 45,000 distinct CDR3 sequences, 8.9% occurring once; the ten biggest clones make up 15%.

The genes are TRBV20-1 and TRBJ1-1, with 7 bases matching TRBD1. This sample comprised whole blood, obtained in connection with sensitization to the hapten diphenylcyclopropenone (DPC). The source of this sequence is a woman aged 40 to 50 with alopecia areata. Some clones in this sample may be carry-over from other donors' samples. CDR3 in DNA: TGCAGTGCTGGGACAGTGATGACTGAAGCTTTCTTT. It specifies CSAGTVMTEAFF.